Below are 20 T cell receptor beta chains sequenced from a single sample in a study of response to subunit inactivated influenza vaccine (dated by TCRdb to 2016 to 2018). The library came from RT-PCR. The instrument given in TCRdb is Illumina HiSeq 2500. Clones were called with MiXCR by TCRdb after fastp trimmed the public reads at Q25, and only in-frame beta chains were retained. Each record represents a unique CDR3 protein, reported with the most common genes and DNA among its rows. This sample is represented by approximately 500,000 distinct CDR3 sequences; approximately 20% of them were singletons. The ten largest clones represent 2.8% of the sample. These same data were also listed under a study on T cells expressing NK-cell markers. The other study reports the following: The TCR beta cDNA libraries were made using 5'RACE template switching, a step that added both a universal primer site and unique molecular identifiers.

The specimen was CD4+ T cells sorted from PBMCs, collected 11 to 12 days after vaccination. These receptors were obtained from a man in his fifties or sixties who received an inactivated influenza vaccine. Donor details come from another sample of the same person, matched by shared clones.

DNA of the CDR3: TGCAGTGCTAGAGGTCCCAGCGTCAGCACAGATACGCAGTATTTT. Its protein is CSARGPSVSTDTQYF. This chain uses TRBV20-1 with TRBJ2-3; D is uncertain. Between the trimmed V and J ends, which lost 1 base and 0 bases, there was a span of 11 bases. The CDR3 length is 15 residues. In germline, CDR1 is DFQATT, CDR2 SNEGSKA (reference sequence).

This clonotype was seen just once. The chain uses TRBV6-2 or TRBV6-3 and TRBJ2-2; D may be TRBD1 (5 bases). Germline V CDR1 and CDR2: MNHEY, SVGEGT. The CDR3 totals 15 residues. The germline V and J ends were trimmed by 2 bases and 1 base, with 8 bases remaining between them. The CDR3 DNA reads TGTGCCAGCAGTTACGCCAGGGAGAACACCGGGGAGCTGTTTTTT. Residues: CASSYARENTGELFF.

This clonotype has only a few counts. The chain combines TRBV12-3 or TRBV12-4 with TRBJ1-3; D is unclear. The CDR3 length is 17 residues. Trimming left V 7 bases short and J 3 bases short, with 22 bases between. Written as DNA, the CDR3 is TGTGCCAGCACCAAAGCGGGCATTACGGCTTATGGAAACACCATATATTTT. Its translation: CASTKAGITAYGNTIYF.

The chain couples TRBV7-2 to TRBJ2-1, with TRBD2 matching over 11 bases. V trimming: 6 bases; J trimming: 2 bases; junction bases outside the gene matches: 3. CDR1 and CDR2 (germline): SGHTA, FQGNSA. This CDR3 has 15 residues. CDR3 sequence: CASRKLAGAYNEQFF. Here the CDR3 DNA reads TGTGCCAGCAGGAAACTAGCGGGGGCCTACAATGAGCAGTTCTTC.

The V call is TRBV10-3, the J call TRBJ2-1; D is perhaps TRBD1 or TRBD2 (5 bases each). The ends were cut back, 3 bases at V and 5 bases at J, with 14 bases in the middle. The germline gives CDR1 ENHRY, CDR2 SYGVKD. The CDR3 runs to 15 residues. As DNA, the CDR3 is TGTGCCATCAGTGAAGGCCAGGGACGGGACAATGAGCAGTTCTTC. Residues: CAISEGQGRDNEQFF.

This clonotype was detected a few times. The chain links TRBV5-1 to TRBJ2-1; no firm D call. There are 16 residues in the CDR3. CDR1 and CDR2 from the germline V gene are SGHRS and YFSETQ. Trimming left V 2 bases short and J 2 bases short, with 14 bases between. DNA for the CDR3: TGCGCCAGCAGCTTCCGGCCTAGTGGAACCTACAATGAGCAGTTCTTC. It yields the protein CASSFRPSGTYNEQFF.

This clonotype was seen only a few times. J is TRBJ2-1 and V is TRBV11-2, with 7 nucleotides matching TRBD2. The CDR3 runs 15 residues. Germline-derived CDR1 and CDR2 are SGHAT and FQNNGV. V lost 5 bases, J lost 4 bases, and 8 bases stayed unmatched. The CDR3 nucleotides are TGTGCCAGCAGCCATGAAGCGGGACGGTACAATGAGCAGTTCTTC. Residues: CASSHEAGRYNEQFF.

This clonotype was seen many times. This chain links TRBV6-5 with TRBJ1-2, with D possibly being TRBD1 (5 bases). Germline CDR1 and CDR2: MNHEY and SVGAGI. Between the trimmed V and J ends, which lost 2 bases and 8 bases, there was a span of 15 bases. The CDR3 covers 14 residues. As DNA, the CDR3 is TGTGCCAGCAGTTACGATAGGGGTGTGGGGGGCTACACCTTC. This encodes CASSYDRGVGGYTF.

This clonotype was found many times. J is TRBJ2-1 and V is TRBV7-8; the D gene is possibly TRBD1 (7 bases). The V gene's germline CDR1 is SGHVS and CDR2 FQNEAQ. V shed 5 bases and J shed 0 bases, with 20 bases lying between them. The CDR3 spans 18 residues. CDR3 protein: CASSAGGLAEFSYNEQFF. The CDR3 nucleotides read TGTGCCAGCAGCGCAGGGGGTTTAGCGGAGTTCTCCTACAATGAGCAGTTCTTC.

This clonotype was seen ten or more times. The chain carries TRBV11-1 and TRBJ1-3; 8 positions match TRBD1. The CDR3 loop spans 19 amino acids. The germline CDR1 and CDR2 sequences are SGHAT and FQDESV (reference sequence). V shed 4 bases and J 0 bases; nucleotides not matched to a gene: 14. CDR3 loop: CASSYLTGTGRSSGNTIYF. In DNA form, the CDR3 reads TGTGCCAGCAGCTACCTTACCGGGACAGGCAGAAGCTCTGGAAACACCATATATTTT.

The V gene is TRBV20-1, the J gene TRBJ2-3; D is uncertain. Germline V gene sequence: CDR1 DFQATT, CDR2 SNEGSKA (reference sequence). V was trimmed by 3 bases and J by 0 bases, leaving 4 bases between them. The CDR3 loop spans 12 amino acids. The CDR3 DNA is TGCAGTGCTAGGCTGAGCACAGATACGCAGTATTTT. Translating it yields CSARLSTDTQYF.

This clonotype occurred a few times. The chain couples TRBV20-1 to TRBJ2-1; D tentatively reads TRBD1 or TRBD2 (5 bases each). Trimming pared 0 bases from V and 5 bases from J, leaving 14 bases between. The CDR3 consists of 15 residues. Germline loops: CDR1 DFQATT, CDR2 SNEGSKA (reference sequence). CDR3 residues: CSARDPRDVDNEQFF. CDR3 DNA: TGCAGTGCTAGAGATCCCCGGGACGTAGACAATGAGCAGTTCTTC.

The chain links TRBV11-1 to TRBJ2-1; the D gene is possibly TRBD2 (5 bases). The germline CDR1 and CDR2 sequences are SGHAT and FQDESV (reference sequence). Trimming pared 1 base from V and 7 bases from J, leaving 14 bases between. The CDR3 has 15 residues. The CDR3, as DNA: TGTGCCAGCAGCTTAGGTCACGGGGTGGGGAATGAGCAGTTCTTC. This codes for CASSLGHGVGNEQFF.

The chain employs TRBV7-8 and TRBJ2-4; TRBD1 matches 7 bases. The CDR3 extends over 16 amino acids. Looked up from germline, CDR1 is SGHVS and CDR2 is FQNEAQ. Trimming took 6 bases from V and 0 from J; bases not matched to a gene: 8. In DNA, the CDR3 is TGTGCCAGCAGTCAAAGGGACAGACTAGCCAAAAACATTCAGTACTTC. Translating gives CASSQRDRLAKNIQYF.

There are a few counts of this clonotype. The chain recombines TRBV7-2 with TRBJ2-7, with 7 bases fitting TRBD1. The CDR3 runs to 15 residues. Germline V gene lookup returns CDR1 SGHTA and CDR2 FQGNSA. The junction had 10 bases not matched to a gene; V was cut back by 5 bases and J by 3 bases. The CDR3 DNA follows: TGTGCCAGCAGCGGGCGAGACAGGGCCCACTACGAGCAGTACTTC. Its translation: CASSGRDRAHYEQYF.

This clonotype occurred a few times. The chain has TRBV9 and TRBJ2-1; unclear D gene. The CDR3 covers 16 residues. V was cut by 0 bases and J by 0 bases, with 10 bases left in between. Germline lookup yields CDR1 SGDLS and CDR2 YYNGEE. The CDR3 DNA follows: TGTGCCAGCAGCGTAGATATAGGCCACTCCTACAATGAGCAGTTCTTC. Its protein is CASSVDIGHSYNEQFF.

V gene TRBV3-1 combines with J gene TRBJ2-3; D is unclear. The V gene's germline CDR1 is LGHDT and CDR2 YNNKEL (reference sequence). V lost 4 bases and J 4 bases, leaving 9 bases between the germline ends. CDR3 length: 13 residues. In nucleotides, the CDR3 is TGTGCCAGCAGCCCCCAGACTTCAGATACGCAGTATTTT. Protein: CASSPQTSDTQYF.

A few counts support this clonotype. The chain couples TRBV20-1 to TRBJ2-5; D is uncertain. The V gene lost 0 bases and the J gene lost 4 bases, with 12 bases spanning the gap. From germline, CDR1 is DFQATT and CDR2 SNEGSKA (reference sequence). The CDR3 is made up of 14 amino acids. The CDR3 nucleotides read TGCAGTGCTAGAGATCGTGCTCTCCTAGAGACCCAGTACTTC. Amino acid sequence: CSARDRALLETQYF.

The gene calls are TRBV6-1 and TRBJ2-7; tentative D call: TRBD2 (5 bases). Germline V gives CDR1 MNHNS, CDR2 SASEGT. V was clipped by 6 bases and J by 1 base, with 16 bases between them. The CDR3 is 15 residues long. CDR3 residues: CASSRSERRSYEQYF. CDR3 DNA: TGTGCCAGCAGCAGATCGGAGCGGAGATCCTACGAGCAGTACTTC.

V gene TRBV20-1 combines with J gene TRBJ2-3; no reliable D call. The ends were cut back, 3 bases at V and 0 bases at J, with 10 bases in the middle. The CDR3 has 14 residues. Germline-derived CDR1 and CDR2 are DFQATT and SNEGSKA (reference sequence). CDR3 bases: TGCAGTGCTAGTGGGCTCCCCAGCACAGATACGCAGTATTTT. It translates to CSASGLPSTDTQYF.